This T cell receptor beta chain came from a study of OX40 agonist ivuxolimab in advanced cancers. On the study more broadly: Ivuxolimab, an agonistic anti-OX40 (CD134) antibody, was given to patients. Hepatocellular carcinoma, melanoma, renal cell or head and neck cancer affected the dose-escalation patients.

Sequencing was performed with immunoSEQ multiplex PCR; in TCRdb, only in-frame clones are kept and a portion is missing. This sample has about 46,000 clones; around 86% occur once, and the top ten carry about 11%. About this clone itself: Its cognate antigen is unknown.

Study-level points and caveats: Both blood CD4+ and CD8+ T cells showed clonal growth by week 6 at 0.1 to 3.0 mg/kg. Partly responding patients at 0.1-3.0 mg/kg showed some of the smallest clonal expansion.

V was pared by 0 bases and J by 6 bases, with 3 bases between. This CDR3 region has 12 residues. Per germline, CDR1 SGHDN and CDR2 FVKESK. The origin of this receptor is an adult with an advanced solid tumor such as melanoma, head and neck, liver or kidney cancer. This material consisted of CD4+ or CD8+ T cells sorted from blood, taken in a trial of the OX40 agonist ivuxolimab. The chain has TRBV14 and TRBJ1-5; D is unresolved. The CDR3 region is CASSQEGQPQHF. The CDR3 DNA reads as TGTGCCAGCAGCCAAGAGGGTCAGCCCCAGCATTTT.